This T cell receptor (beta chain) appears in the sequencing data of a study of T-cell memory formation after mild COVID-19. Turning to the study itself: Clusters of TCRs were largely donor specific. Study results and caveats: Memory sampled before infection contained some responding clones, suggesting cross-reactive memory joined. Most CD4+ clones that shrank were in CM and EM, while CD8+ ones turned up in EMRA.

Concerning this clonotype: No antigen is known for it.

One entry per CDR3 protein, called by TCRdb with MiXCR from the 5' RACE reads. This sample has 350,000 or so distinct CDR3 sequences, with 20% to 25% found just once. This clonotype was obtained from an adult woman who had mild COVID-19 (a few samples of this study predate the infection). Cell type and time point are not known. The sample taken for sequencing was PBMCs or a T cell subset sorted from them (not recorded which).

In DNA form, the CDR3 reads TGTGCCAGCAGCACCTCTAGCAGAACCACAGATACGCAGTATTTT. Protein sequence: CASSTSSRTTDTQYF. The rearrangement uses TRBV7-8 and TRBJ2-3; the D gene is possibly TRBD2 (5 bases). Trimming removed 5 bases at V and 2 bases at J, with 14 bases between. Germline V CDR1 and CDR2: SGHVS, FQNEAQ. The CDR3 extends over 15 amino acids. Together with reference TRBV7-8 and TRBJ2-3, the CDR3 gives the full variable domain: GAGVSQSPRYKVAKRGQDVALRCDPISGHVSLFWYQQALGQGPEFLTYFQNEAQLDKSGLPSDRFFAERPEGSVSTLKIQRTQQEDSAVYLCASSTSSRTTDTQYFGPGTRLTVL.